This T cell receptor beta chain came from a study of response to subunit inactivated influenza vaccine. Findings and limits, study-wide: That few new T cells are recruited by each seasonal influenza vaccination was the authors' suggestion.

TCRdb redid the calling of the RT-PCR reads with MiXCR, one entry per CDR3 protein. The repertoire holds about 500,000 distinct CDR3 sequences, with more than 15% as singletons. This clonotype has just a few counts. Its antigen is unidentified. The receptor was derived from a man between 45 and 75 years old who received an inactivated influenza vaccine. The sample was CD4+ T cells sorted from PBMCs, taken approximately 25 months after vaccination.

The CDR3 spells CASNGTSLNEKLFF. The DNA for the CDR3 is TGTGCCAGCAACGGGACGAGCCTTAATGAAAAACTGTTTTTT. This chain links TRBV5-6 with TRBJ1-4; a possible D gene is TRBD1 (5 bases). This CDR3 has 14 amino acids. Germline values: CDR1 SGHDT, CDR2 YYEEEE. The germline V and J ends were trimmed by 6 bases and 4 bases, with 13 bases remaining between them.